This T cell receptor beta chain was sequenced during a study of shared clonotypes between healthy human individuals. Overall study results and limits: Clonotypes not shared had lower generation probabilities than those common to all four donors.

The data were produced by immunoSEQ multiplex PCR, yet TCRdb's version contains in-frame clones alone and is incomplete. The sample yields under 550,000 clones, about 96% seen once. On this clone itself: Its target is unknown.

Donors were healthy HIV-negative adults without recently reported acute infections or vaccinations. From CD4+ cells came CD45RA+ naive and CD45RA-negative memory subsets. The clonotype was recovered from a woman aged 25 to 39 in good health. Material: naive CD4+ T cells sorted from blood. The subset was: CD45RA+ positively selected.

CDR3 amino acids: CASSLSRGGRPTGELFF. The DNA of the CDR3 is TGCGCCAGCAGCCTGAGCCGTGGCGGGAGGCCCACCGGGGAGCTGTTTTTT. The V call is TRBV4-1, the J call TRBJ2-2, with 8 bases that match TRBD2. J was trimmed by 4 bases and V by 4 bases; bases with no gene match: 11. The CDR3 length is 17 residues. Germline values: CDR1 MGHRA, CDR2 YSYEKL.